This TCR beta chain was captured by sequencing in a study of T cells in women clearing cervical HPV infection. The data were produced by immunoSEQ multiplex PCR, yet TCRdb's version contains in-frame clones alone and is incomplete. The table lists tens of thousands of clones, with approximately 1.4% in the top ten. The sequencing input was blood buffy coat. This sequence was found in a woman between 18 and 70 years old with a cervical HPV16 infection that either progressed to CIN3+ or cleared (not recorded which).

The covered CDR3 bases are TGTGCCAGCTCACCAAGGGGCCTAGCGGGTGCCGTCCAAGAGACC. Translating it yields CASSPRGLAGAVQET. The whole CDR3 protein is CASSPRGLAGAVQETQYF. The rearrangement uses TRBV18 and TRBJ2-5; 8 bases map to TRBD2. The sequenced fragment ends 3 residues before the CDR3 boundary, so the rest is inferred from the germline J gene. The CDR3 covers 18 residues. The V and J ends lost 2 bases and 1 base, in that order; junction bases with no gene match: 12. Germline CDR1 and CDR2: KGHSH and LQKENI.